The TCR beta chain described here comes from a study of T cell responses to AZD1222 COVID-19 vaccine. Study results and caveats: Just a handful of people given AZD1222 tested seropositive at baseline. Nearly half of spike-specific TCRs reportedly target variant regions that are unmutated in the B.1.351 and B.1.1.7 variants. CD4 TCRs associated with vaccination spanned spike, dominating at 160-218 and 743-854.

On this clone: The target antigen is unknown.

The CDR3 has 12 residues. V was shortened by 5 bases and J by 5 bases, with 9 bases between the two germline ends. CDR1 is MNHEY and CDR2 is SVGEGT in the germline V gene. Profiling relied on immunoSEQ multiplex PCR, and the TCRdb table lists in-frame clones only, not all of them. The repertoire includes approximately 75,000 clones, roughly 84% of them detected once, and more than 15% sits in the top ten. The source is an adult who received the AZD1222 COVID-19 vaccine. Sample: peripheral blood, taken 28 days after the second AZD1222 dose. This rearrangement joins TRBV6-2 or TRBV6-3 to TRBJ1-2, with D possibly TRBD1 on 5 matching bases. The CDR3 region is CASSDRRYGYTF. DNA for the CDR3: TGTGCCAGCAGTGACAGAAGATATGGCTACACCTTC.